Sequencing of this T cell receptor (beta chain) was carried out in a study of blood T cells in healthy people across ages. Points from the study as a whole: TCR beta diversity per million T cells fell roughly linearly with age.

Sample-barcoded 5' priming and a J-beta primer mix drove a second PCR of about 7 to 11 cycles. One entry per CDR3 protein, called by TCRdb with MiXCR from the 5' RACE reads. Of around 1.5 million distinct CDR3 sequences in the sample, 45% to 70% were seen once. This clonotype has just a few counts. Its antigen is undetermined. Sequenced sample: blood. This clonotype originated in a man younger than 35 in good health.

CDR3 nucleotides: TGTGCCAGCAGCTTAGGCGATTCGGGGTTCGCGCAGTACTTC. Its translation: CASSLGDSGFAQYF. The rearrangement uses TRBV7-2 and TRBJ2-4; possible D gene TRBD2, 5 bases. The CDR3 is 14 residues long. V dropped 1 base and J dropped 13 bases, with 17 bases sitting between them. In germline, CDR1 is SGHTA, CDR2 FQGNSA.